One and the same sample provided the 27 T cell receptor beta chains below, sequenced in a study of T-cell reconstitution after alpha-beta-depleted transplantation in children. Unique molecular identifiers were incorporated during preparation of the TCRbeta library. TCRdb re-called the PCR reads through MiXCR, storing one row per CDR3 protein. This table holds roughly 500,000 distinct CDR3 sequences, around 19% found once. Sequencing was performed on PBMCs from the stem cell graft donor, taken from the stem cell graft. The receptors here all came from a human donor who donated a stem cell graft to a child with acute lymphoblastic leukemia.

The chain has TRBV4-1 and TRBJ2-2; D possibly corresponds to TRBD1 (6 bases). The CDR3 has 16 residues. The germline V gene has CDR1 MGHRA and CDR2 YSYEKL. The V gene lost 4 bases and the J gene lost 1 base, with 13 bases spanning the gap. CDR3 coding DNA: TGCGCCAGCAGCCCGATCCAGGACAGGAACACCGGGGAGCTGTTTTTT. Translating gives CASSPIQDRNTGELFF.

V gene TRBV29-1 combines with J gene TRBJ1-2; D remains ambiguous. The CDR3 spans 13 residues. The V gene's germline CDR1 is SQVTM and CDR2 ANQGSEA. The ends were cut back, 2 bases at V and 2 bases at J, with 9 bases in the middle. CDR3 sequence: CSVEKGLNYGYTF. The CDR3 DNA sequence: TGCAGCGTTGAAAAAGGGCTCAACTATGGCTACACCTTC.

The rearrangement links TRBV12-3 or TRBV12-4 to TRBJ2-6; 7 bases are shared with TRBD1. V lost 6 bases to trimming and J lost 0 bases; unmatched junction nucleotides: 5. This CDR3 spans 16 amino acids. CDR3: CASSSDRLSGANVLTF. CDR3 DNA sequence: TGTGCCAGCAGCTCGGACAGGCTCTCTGGGGCCAACGTCCTGACTTTC.

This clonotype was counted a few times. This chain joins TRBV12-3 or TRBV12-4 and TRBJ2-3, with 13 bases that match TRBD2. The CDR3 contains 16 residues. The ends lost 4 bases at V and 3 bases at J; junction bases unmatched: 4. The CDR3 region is CASSSPTSGRTDTQYF. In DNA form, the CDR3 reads TGTGCCAGCAGTTCCCCGACTAGCGGGAGGACAGATACGCAGTATTTT.

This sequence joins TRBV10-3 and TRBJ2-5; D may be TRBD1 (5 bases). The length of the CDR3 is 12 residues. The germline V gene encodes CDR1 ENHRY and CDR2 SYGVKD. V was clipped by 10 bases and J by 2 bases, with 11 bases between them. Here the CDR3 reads CASKGHQETQYF. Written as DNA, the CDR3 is TGTGCCAGTAAGGGGCATCAAGAGACCCAGTACTTC.

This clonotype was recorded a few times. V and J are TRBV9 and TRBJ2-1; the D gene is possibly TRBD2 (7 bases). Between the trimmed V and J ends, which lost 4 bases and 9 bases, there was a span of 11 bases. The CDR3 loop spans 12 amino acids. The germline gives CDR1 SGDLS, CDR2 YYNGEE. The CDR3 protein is CASSPGGTEQFF. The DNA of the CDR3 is TGTGCCAGCAGCCCGGGGGGCACTGAGCAGTTCTTC.

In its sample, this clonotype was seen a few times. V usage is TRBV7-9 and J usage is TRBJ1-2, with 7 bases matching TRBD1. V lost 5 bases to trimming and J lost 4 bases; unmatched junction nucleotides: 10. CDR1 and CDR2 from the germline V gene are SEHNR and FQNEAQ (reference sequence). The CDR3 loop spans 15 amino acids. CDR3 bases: TGTGCCAGCAGCCCTTTAGGGGGCTGGAGCTATGGCTACACCTTC. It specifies CASSPLGGWSYGYTF.

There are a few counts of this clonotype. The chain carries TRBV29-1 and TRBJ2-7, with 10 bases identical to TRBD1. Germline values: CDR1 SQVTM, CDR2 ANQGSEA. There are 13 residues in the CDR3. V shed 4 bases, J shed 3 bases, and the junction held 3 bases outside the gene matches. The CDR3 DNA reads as TGCAGCGTTGTGGACAGGGGGATCTACGAGCAGTACTTC. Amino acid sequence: CSVVDRGIYEQYF.

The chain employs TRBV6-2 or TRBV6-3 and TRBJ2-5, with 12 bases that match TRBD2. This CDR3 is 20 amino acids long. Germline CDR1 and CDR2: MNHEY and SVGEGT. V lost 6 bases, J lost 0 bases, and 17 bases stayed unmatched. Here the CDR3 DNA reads TGTGCCAGCAGCAAGGACCGGACTAGCGGGACCCTAGACTACCAAGAGACCCAGTACTTC. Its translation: CASSKDRTSGTLDYQETQYF.

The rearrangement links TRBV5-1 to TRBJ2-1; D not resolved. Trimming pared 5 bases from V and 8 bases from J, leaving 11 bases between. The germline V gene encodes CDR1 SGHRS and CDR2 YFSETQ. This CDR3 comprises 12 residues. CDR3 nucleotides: TGCGCCAGCAGACCGTCGGGTCATGAGCAGTTCTTC. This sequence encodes CASRPSGHEQFF.

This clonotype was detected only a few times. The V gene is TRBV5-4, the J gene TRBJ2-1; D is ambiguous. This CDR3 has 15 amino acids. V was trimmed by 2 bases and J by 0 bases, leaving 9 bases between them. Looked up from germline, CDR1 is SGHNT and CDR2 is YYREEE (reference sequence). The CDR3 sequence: CASSFGWVSYNEQFF. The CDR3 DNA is TGTGCCAGCAGCTTTGGATGGGTCTCCTACAATGAGCAGTTCTTC.

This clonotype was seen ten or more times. CDR3 sequence: CASSLGEASSTDTQYF. As DNA, the CDR3 is TGTGCCAGCAGCTTAGGTGAAGCATCTAGCACAGATACGCAGTATTTT. V usage is TRBV7-9 and J usage is TRBJ2-3; D unclear. The V gene lost 1 base and the J gene lost 0 bases, with 11 bases spanning the gap. Germline CDR1 is SEHNR and CDR2 is FQNEAQ (reference sequence). This CDR3 is 16 amino acids long.

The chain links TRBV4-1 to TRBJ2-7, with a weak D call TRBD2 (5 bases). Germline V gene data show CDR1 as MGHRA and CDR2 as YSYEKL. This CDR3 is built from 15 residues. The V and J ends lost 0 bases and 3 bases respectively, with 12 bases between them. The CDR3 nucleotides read TGCGCCAGCAGCCAAGAAAGGCGAGGGAGCTACGAGCAGTACTTC. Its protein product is CASSQERRGSYEQYF.

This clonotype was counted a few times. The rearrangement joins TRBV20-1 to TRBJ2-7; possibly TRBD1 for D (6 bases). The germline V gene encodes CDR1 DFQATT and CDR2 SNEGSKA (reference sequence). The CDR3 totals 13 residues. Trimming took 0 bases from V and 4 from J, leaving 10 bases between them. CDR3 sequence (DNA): TGCAGTGCTAGAGACGTAAGGGGGTACGAGCAGTACTTC. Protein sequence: CSARDVRGYEQYF.

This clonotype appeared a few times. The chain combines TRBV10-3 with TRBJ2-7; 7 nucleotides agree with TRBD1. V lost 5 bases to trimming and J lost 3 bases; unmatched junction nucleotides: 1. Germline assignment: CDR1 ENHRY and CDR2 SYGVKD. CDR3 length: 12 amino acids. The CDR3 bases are TGTGCCATCAGTTACAGGGGCTACGAGCAGTACTTC. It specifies CAISYRGYEQYF.

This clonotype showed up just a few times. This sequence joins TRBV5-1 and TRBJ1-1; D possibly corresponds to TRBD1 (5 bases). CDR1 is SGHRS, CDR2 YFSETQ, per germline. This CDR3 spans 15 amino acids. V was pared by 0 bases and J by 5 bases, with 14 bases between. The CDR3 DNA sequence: TGCGCCAGCAGCTTGGCGGGGGGGAAGCGGACTGAAGCTTTCTTT. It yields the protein CASSLAGGKRTEAFF.

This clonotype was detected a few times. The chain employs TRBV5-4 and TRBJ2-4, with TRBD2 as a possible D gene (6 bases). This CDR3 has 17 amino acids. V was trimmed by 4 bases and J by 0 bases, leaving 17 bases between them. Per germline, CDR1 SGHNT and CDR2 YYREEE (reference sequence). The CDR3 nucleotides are TGTGCCAGCAGCACCTCTGACGGGAGCTTAGCCAAAAACATTCAGTACTTC. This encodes CASSTSDGSLAKNIQYF.

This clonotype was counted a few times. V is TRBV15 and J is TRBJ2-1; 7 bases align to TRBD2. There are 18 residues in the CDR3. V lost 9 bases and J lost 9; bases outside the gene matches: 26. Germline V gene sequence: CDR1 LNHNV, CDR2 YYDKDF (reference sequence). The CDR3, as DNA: TGTGCCACATTCGGGCAGGGAGGGGTGGACTCTACGGGACGTGAGCAGTTCTTC. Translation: CATFGQGGVDSTGREQFF. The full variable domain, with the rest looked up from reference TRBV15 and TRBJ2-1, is DAMVIQNPRYQVTQFGKPVTLSCSQTLNHNVMYWYQQKSSQAPKLLFHYYDKDFNNEADTPDNFQSRRPNTSFCFLDIRSPGLGDTAMYLCATFGQGGVDSTGREQFFGPGTRLTVL.

The CDR3 DNA sequence: TGTGCCAGCAGCGTAGAAGGACTAGCGGCGGGGGGGGAGACCCAGTACTTC. Protein product: CASSVEGLAAGGETQYF. The V gene is TRBV9, the J gene TRBJ2-5; the match to TRBD2 covers 10 bases. CDR3 length: 17 amino acids. V shed 0 bases and J 5 bases; nucleotides not matched to a gene: 10. Per the germline V gene, CDR1 is SGDLS and CDR2 is YYNGEE.

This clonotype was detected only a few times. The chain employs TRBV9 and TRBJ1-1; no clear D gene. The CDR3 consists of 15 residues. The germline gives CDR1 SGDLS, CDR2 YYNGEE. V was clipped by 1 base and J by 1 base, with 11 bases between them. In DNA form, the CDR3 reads TGTGCCAGCAGCGTACAGCCGACGGGGAACACTGAAGCTTTCTTT. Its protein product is CASSVQPTGNTEAFF. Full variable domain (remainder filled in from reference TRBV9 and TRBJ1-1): DSGVTQTPKHLITATGQRVTLRCSPRSGDLSVYWYQQSLDQGLQFLIQYYNGEERAKGNILERFSAQQFPDLHSELNLSSLELGDSALYFCASSVQPTGNTEAFFGQGTRLTVV.

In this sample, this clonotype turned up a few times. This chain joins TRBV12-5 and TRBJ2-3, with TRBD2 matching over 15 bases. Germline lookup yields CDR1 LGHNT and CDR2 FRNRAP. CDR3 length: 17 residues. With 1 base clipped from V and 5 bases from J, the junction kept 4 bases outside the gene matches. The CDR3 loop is CASGLARTSGRGDTQYF. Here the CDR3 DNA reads TGTGCTAGTGGTTTGGCGAGGACTAGCGGGAGGGGAGATACGCAGTATTTT.

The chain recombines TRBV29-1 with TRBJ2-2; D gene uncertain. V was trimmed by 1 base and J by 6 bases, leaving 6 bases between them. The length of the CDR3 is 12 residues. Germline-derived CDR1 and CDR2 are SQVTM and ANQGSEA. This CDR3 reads CSVEGVSGELFF. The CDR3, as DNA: TGCAGCGTTGAAGGGGTATCCGGGGAGCTGTTTTTT.

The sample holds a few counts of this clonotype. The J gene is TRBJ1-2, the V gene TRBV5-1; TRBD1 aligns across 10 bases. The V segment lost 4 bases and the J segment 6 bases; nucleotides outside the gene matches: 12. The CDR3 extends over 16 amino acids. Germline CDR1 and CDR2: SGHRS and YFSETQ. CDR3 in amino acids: CASSGVIRDRGNGYTF. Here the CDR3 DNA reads TGCGCCAGCAGCGGAGTAATTCGGGACAGGGGTAATGGCTACACCTTC.

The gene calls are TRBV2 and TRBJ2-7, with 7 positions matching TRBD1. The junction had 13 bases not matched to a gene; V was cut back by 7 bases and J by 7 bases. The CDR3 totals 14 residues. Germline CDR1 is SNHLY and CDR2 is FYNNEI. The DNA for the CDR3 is TGTGCCAGCAATACCGGGACAGCGGAGGAGGAGCAGTACTTC. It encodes CASNTGTAEEEQYF.

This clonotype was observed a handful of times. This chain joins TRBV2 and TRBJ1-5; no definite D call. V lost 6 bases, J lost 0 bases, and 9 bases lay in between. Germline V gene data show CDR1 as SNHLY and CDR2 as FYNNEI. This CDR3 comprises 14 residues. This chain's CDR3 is CASREFNSNQPQHF. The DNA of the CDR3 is TGTGCCAGCAGGGAATTCAATAGCAATCAGCCCCAGCATTTT.

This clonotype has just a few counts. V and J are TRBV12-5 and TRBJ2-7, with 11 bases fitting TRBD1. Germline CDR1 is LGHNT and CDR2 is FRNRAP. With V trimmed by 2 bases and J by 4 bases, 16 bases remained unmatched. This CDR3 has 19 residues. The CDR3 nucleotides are TGTGCTAGTGGTTTGTTTCCGTGGACAGGGGGCTTGGGTTCTTACGAGCAGTACTTC. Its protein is CASGLFPWTGGLGSYEQYF.

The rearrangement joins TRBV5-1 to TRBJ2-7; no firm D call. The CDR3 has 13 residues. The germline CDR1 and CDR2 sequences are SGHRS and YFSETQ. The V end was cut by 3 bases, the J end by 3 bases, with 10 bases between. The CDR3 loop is CASSYEPDYEQYF. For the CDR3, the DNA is TGCGCCAGCAGCTACGAACCGGACTACGAGCAGTACTTC.